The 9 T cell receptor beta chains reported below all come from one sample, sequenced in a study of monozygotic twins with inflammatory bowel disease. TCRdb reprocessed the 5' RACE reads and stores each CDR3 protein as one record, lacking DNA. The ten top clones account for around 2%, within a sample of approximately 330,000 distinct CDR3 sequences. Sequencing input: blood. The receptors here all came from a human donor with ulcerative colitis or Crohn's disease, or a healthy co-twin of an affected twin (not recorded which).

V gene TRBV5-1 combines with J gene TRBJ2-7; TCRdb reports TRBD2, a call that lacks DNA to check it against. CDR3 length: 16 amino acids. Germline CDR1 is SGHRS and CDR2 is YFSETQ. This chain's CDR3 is CASSLGLAAFSYEQYF.

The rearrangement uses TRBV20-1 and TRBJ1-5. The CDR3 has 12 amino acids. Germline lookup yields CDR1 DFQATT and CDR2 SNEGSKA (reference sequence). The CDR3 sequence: CSASGRAQPQHF.

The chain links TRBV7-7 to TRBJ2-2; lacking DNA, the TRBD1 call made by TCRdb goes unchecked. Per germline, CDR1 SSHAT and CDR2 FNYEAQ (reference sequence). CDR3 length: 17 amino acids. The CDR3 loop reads CASSRTGGTPNTGELFF.

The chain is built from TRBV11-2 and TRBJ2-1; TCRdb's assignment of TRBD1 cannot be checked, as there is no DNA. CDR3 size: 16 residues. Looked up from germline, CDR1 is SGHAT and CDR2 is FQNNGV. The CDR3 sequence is CASSEALGQGFTEQFF.

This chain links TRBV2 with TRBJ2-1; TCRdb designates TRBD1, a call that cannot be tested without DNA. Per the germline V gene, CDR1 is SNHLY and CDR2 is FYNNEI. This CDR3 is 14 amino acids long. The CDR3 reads CASLSTGVENEQFF.

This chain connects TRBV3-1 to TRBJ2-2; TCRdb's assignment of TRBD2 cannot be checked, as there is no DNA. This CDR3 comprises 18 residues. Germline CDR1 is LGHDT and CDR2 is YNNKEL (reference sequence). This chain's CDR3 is CASSHPGDGFAGAGELFF. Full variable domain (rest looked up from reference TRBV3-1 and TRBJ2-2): DTAVSQTPKYLVTQMGNDKSIKCEQNLGHDTMYWYKQDSKKFLKIMFSYNNKELIINETVPNRFSPKSPDKAHLNLHINSLELGDSAVYFCASSHPGDGFAGAGELFFGEGSRLTVL.

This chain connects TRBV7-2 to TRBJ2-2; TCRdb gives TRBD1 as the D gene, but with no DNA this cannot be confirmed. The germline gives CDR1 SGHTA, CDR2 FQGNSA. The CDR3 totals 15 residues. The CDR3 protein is CASSLQGSNTGELFF.

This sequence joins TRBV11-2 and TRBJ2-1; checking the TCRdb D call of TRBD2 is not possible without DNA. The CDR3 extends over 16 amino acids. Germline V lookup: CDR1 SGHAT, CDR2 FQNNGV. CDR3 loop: CASSPSWSSGGDEQFF.

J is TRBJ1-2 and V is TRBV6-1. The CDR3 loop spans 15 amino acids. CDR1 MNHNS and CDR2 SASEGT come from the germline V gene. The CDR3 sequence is CASSEQDLSYYGYTF.